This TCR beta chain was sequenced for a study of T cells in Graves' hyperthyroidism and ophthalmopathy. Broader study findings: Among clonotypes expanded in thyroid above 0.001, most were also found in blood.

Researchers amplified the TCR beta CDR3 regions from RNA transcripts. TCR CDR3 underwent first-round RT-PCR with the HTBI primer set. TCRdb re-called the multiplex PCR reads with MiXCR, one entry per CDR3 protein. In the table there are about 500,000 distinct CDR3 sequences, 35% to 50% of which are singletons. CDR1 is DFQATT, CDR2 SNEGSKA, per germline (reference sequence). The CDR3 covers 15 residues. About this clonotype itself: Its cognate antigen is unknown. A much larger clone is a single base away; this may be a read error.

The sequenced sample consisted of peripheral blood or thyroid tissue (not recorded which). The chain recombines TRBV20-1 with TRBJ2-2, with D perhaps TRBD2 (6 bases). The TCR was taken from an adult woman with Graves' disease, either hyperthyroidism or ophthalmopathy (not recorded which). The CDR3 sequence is CSGRDPGGPTVELFF. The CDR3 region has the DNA TGCAGTGGACGCGACCCTGGAGGGCCTACCGTGGAGCTGTTTTTT.